These 9 T cell receptor beta chains originate from one sample sequenced in a study of shared clonotypes between healthy human individuals. Data came from immunoSEQ multiplex PCR; TCRdb stores just in-frame clones and leaves some out. The repertoire consists of millions of clones, with more than 90% occurring once and the leading ten covering roughly 0.13%. Sequencing was performed on naive CD4+ T cells sorted from blood. Subset described: CD45RA+ positively selected. The receptors shown here come from a man aged 18 to 29 in good health.

The chain couples TRBV29-1 to TRBJ1-1, with 7 positions matching TRBD1. In germline, CDR1 is SQVTM, CDR2 ANQGSEA. V gave up 7 bases and J gave up 4 bases; unmatched junction bases: 9. There are 13 residues in the CDR3. CDR3 region: CSANSTGTTEAFF. The CDR3 coding sequence is TGCAGCGCCAACTCGACAGGGACCACTGAAGCTTTCTTT.

The chain is built from TRBV19 and TRBJ2-5, with 8 bases matching TRBD1. The ends lost 7 bases at V and 5 bases at J; junction bases unmatched: 12. This CDR3 has 15 amino acids. Germline V gives CDR1 LNHDA, CDR2 SQIVND (reference sequence). CDR3 nucleotide sequence: TGTGCCAGTAAGGGCCAGGGGGCTTCAGTGGAGACCCAGTACTTC. Protein sequence: CASKGQGASVETQYF.

The chain joins TRBV7-9 to TRBJ1-2; no clear D gene. The CDR3 extends over 14 amino acids. The germline CDR1 and CDR2 sequences are SEHNR and FQNEAQ (reference sequence). The V and J ends lost 3 bases and 1 base respectively, with 9 bases between them. CDR3 nucleotides: TGTGCCAGCAGCTTCCCCCCTATTAACTATGGCTACACCTTC. Translating it yields CASSFPPINYGYTF.

This chain joins TRBV19 and TRBJ1-1; possible D gene TRBD1, 5 bases. Per germline, CDR1 LNHDA and CDR2 SQIVND (reference sequence). This CDR3 has 13 amino acids. The germline V and J ends were trimmed by 5 bases and 4 bases, with 11 bases remaining between them. For the CDR3, the DNA is TGTGCCAGTAGTGAACAGCAGGGCACTGAAGCTTTCTTT. Its protein product is CASSEQQGTEAFF.

The chain uses TRBV6-1 and TRBJ1-5, with D possibly being TRBD1 (5 bases). CDR3 length: 13 residues. V was cut by 2 bases and J by 12 bases, with 14 bases left in between. CDR1 and CDR2 (germline): MNHNS, SASEGT. The DNA for the CDR3 is TGTGCCAGCAGTGAATATTTTGGGGCCCTCCAGCATTTT. Translated: CASSEYFGALQHF.

This clone was seen a handful of times. Other nucleotide sequences in the sample specify the same CDR3. This chain links TRBV6-6 with TRBJ1-1, with unresolved D. The CDR3 extends over 13 amino acids. Per germline, CDR1 MNHNY and CDR2 SVGAGI (reference sequence). Deletions cut 6 bases from V and 2 bases from J, with 10 bases between. CDR3 region: CASSRQGNTEAFF. CDR3 nucleotide sequence: TGTGCCAGCAGCCGCCAAGGAAACACTGAAGCTTTCTTT.

This clone was picked up one time. The chain is built from TRBV5-1 and TRBJ2-6; D gene ambiguous. This CDR3 region has 16 residues. Germline CDR1 reads SGHRS; CDR2 reads YFSETQ. The ends were cut back, 1 base at V and 0 bases at J, with 8 bases in the middle. Here the CDR3 reads CASSLLQGSGANVLTF. DNA for the CDR3: TGCGCCAGCAGCTTGCTACAAGGCTCTGGGGCCAACGTCCTGACTTTC.

This rearrangement joins TRBV5-1 to TRBJ1-4; D not resolved. The CDR3 length is 15 residues. CDR1 is SGHRS, CDR2 YFSETQ, per germline. V dropped 6 bases and J dropped 8 bases, with 20 bases sitting between them. The CDR3, as DNA: TGCGCCAGCAAAAGAGCAAAGGGAGAAGGCGAAAAACTGTTTTTT. Translating it yields CASKRAKGEGEKLFF.

The chain combines TRBV7-2 with TRBJ2-5, with 7 bases aligning to TRBD1. Gene TRBJ2-7 matches the end of the DNA better, so the J call may be wrong. The CDR3 is 14 amino acids. In germline, CDR1 is SGHTA, CDR2 FQGNSA. This CDR3 is CASSSGQVTYEQYF. The CDR3 DNA reads as TGTGCCAGCAGCTCCGGACAGGTCACCTACGAGCAGTACTTC.